This T cell receptor (beta chain) was profiled in a study of Ad26.COV2.S vaccination and SARS-CoV-2 variants. Background on the study: Intramuscularly, Ad26.COV2.S was given either once or twice, 56 days apart.

Generated by immunoSEQ multiplex PCR, the TCRdb table keeps only in-frame clones and is missing some. The data show about 280,000 clones, with approximately 89% seen just once and 2.5% to 3.5% held by the top ten. Treatment given: roughly 19 received Ad26.COV2.S at low or high dose, single or two shots; several received placebo; per-sample allocation not given. Samples analyzed were those drawn on day 63 after the first vaccine or placebo injection. This clone was picked up a small number of times. V trimming: 5 bases; J trimming: 2 bases; junction bases outside the gene matches: 9. Germline values: CDR1 SNHLY, CDR2 FYNNEI. The CDR3 is made up of 15 amino acids.

The sequence was collected from a person aged 18-60 years who received the Ad26.COV2.S COVID-19 vaccine or a placebo. Sequences were derived from peripheral blood, sampled in a trial of Ad26.COV2.S vaccine versus placebo. V usage is TRBV2 and J usage is TRBJ2-7, with 7 bases aligning to TRBD1. CDR3 loop: CASSYGTALTYEQYF. As DNA, the CDR3 is TGTGCCAGCAGTTACGGGACAGCCCTCACCTACGAGCAGTACTTC.